This T cell receptor (beta chain) was captured in a study of technical replicates of blood from a handful of donors. Sequenced by immunoSEQ multiplex PCR; TCRdb stores in-frame clones only, minus some. The table has approximately 100,000 clones, roughly 95% seen once. The length of the CDR3 is 20 residues. Germline CDR1 reads MGHRA; CDR2 reads YSYEKL. V was shortened by 4 bases and J by 0 bases, with 25 bases between the two germline ends. The clonotype originates from a human donor in good health. The sample taken for sequencing was T cells isolated from PBMCs. This chain joins TRBV4-1 and TRBJ1-3; a weak D match, TRBD1 (5 bases). The CDR3 DNA sequence: TGCGCCAGCAGCCGCCTAGGGGTCTTGTCTTCCGACGTCTCTGGAAACACCATATATTTT. Protein sequence: CASSRLGVLSSDVSGNTIYF.